A selection of T cell receptor beta chains follows, all from one sample in a study of neoadjuvant anti-PD-1 for oral cavity cancer. Only in-frame clones appear in the TCRdb table, and some are missing; sequencing was by immunoSEQ multiplex PCR. Of about 14,000 clones listed, about 67% are singletons. The source was PBMCs, collected before nivolumab (anti-PD-1) treatment. The receptors derive from a person aged 40 to 85 with oral cavity squamous cell carcinoma. Both conserved end residues are part of each CDR3. D genes are given only for firm matches. A clone size is listed for some rows: how often the clone was seen (once, few, many), or a class if it is expanded.

D	V	J	size	DNA	CDR3
.	TRBV10-3	TRBJ2-3	medium-sized	TGTGCCATCAGTGAGTCCGGCAGGGGAACAGATACGCAGTATTTT	CAISESGRGTDTQYF
TRBD2	TRBV5-8	TRBJ2-5	.	TGTGCCAGCAGCTTGGTCCGGGGGGGGGAGACCCAGTACTTC	CASSLVRGGETQYF
.	TRBV6-6	TRBJ1-1	few	TGTGCCACACAGGAATACGAAGCTTTCTTT	CATQEYEAFF
TRBD1	TRBV28	TRBJ2-7	.	TGTGCCAGCAGTTTAACAGGGGGGTACGAGCAGTACTTC	CASSLTGGYEQYF
.	TRBV11-2	TRBJ2-5	.	TGTGCCAGCAGCCGAGGGGTAGAGGGGACCCAGTACTTC	CASSRGVEGTQYF
.	TRBV10-1	TRBJ1-1	few	TGCGCCAGCAGTGAGAGACCCGGGACCTTGAACACTGAAGCTTTCTTT	CASSERPGTLNTEAFF
.	TRBV5-5	TRBJ1-5	few	TGTGCCAGCAGCTTGAACATAGGCTCCAATCAGCCCCAGCATTTT	CASSLNIGSNQPQHF
TRBD2	TRBV7-8	TRBJ2-2	.	TGTGCCAGCAGCTTAGGGACTAGCGGGAGTGGTACCGGGGAGCTGTTTTTT	CASSLGTSGSGTGELFF
.	TRBV1	TRBJ1-3	.	TGCACCAGCAGCCAAGAAGTAGAGGGGGCCAGAACCCCCATATATTTT	CTSSQEVEGARTPIYF
TRBD1	TRBV11-3	TRBJ1-1	.	TGTGCCAGCAGTTATAACCCGACAGGGAAGGGCACTGAAGCTTTCTTT	CASSYNPTGKGTEAFF
.	TRBV27	TRBJ2-3	.	TGTGCCAGCAGTTTCCGGAGAGGGCGCACAGATACGCAGTATTTT	CASSFRRGRTDTQYF
.	TRBV5-5	TRBJ1-3	.	TGTGCCAGCAGCCTGCGGAGGGATCACTCTGGAAACACCATATATTTT	CASSLRRDHSGNTIYF
.	TRBV14	TRBJ2-7	.	TGTGCCAGCAGCCAACCGAGCTACGAGCAGTACTTC	CASSQPSYEQYF
.	TRBV7-2	TRBJ2-7	few	TGTGCCAGCAGCTTAGAGGCGGTAACCTACGAGCAGTACTTC	CASSLEAVTYEQYF
.	TRBV9	TRBJ1-6	.	TGTGCCAGCAGCGAGCAGGGCAGGACACTGGGAAATTCACCCCTCCACTTT	CASSEQGRTLGNSPLHF
TRBD1	TRBV5-1	TRBJ1-1	.	TGCGCCAGCAGCCACCAACAGGGGGCGAGGACTGAAGCTTTCTTT	CASSHQQGARTEAFF
TRBD2	TRBV29-1	TRBJ2-7	few	TGCAGCGTTGGAACCCTTAGCGGGAGGGCCCCCTACGAGCAGTACTTC	CSVGTLSGRAPYEQYF
.	TRBV30	TRBJ2-5	.	TGTGCCTGGAGTCTCCTAGCAGAGACCCAGTACTTC	CAWSLLAETQYF
TRBD1	TRBV2	TRBJ1-6	.	TGTGCCAGCAGTGCTAGGACAGGGAGTGGGAGTTCACCCCTCCACTTT	CASSARTGSGSSPLHF
.	TRBV29-1	TRBJ1-6	few	TGCAGCTTTACCACAGGGAGTAGTGGACCCCTCCACTTT	CSFTTGSSGPLHF
TRBD2	TRBV6-1	TRBJ2-2	once	TGTGCCAGCAGTGAAGCCCGACTAGCGGGGGGGCCGGGGGAGCTGTTTTTT	CASSEARLAGGPGELFF
TRBD2	TRBV28	TRBJ2-5	.	TGTGCCAGTTTGAATGCGGGAGGGCCCTCAGAGACCCAGTACTTC	CASLNAGGPSETQYF
.	TRBV7-6	TRBJ2-1	.	TGTGCCAGCAGCTTAGCGGTCCAGGGTAACCGGCCCAATGAGCAGTTCTTC	CASSLAVQGNRPNEQFF
.	TRBV20-1	TRBJ1-2	once	TGCAGTGCTTTTCAGTATGGCTACACCTTC	CSAFQYGYTF
TRBD1	TRBV23-1	TRBJ2-7	.	TGCGCCAGCAGTCAATCAGAACAGGGGGCGGTCCTACTCTACGAGCAGTACTTC	CASSQSEQGAVLLYEQYF
.	TRBV9	TRBJ2-1	.	TGTGCCAGCAGCGTAGCTAGGGGGAGACCCTACAATGAGCAGTTCTTC	CASSVARGRPYNEQFF
.	TRBV7-8	TRBJ2-1	.	TGTGCCAGCAGCCCGCGGCGGAGCTCCTACAATGAGCAGTTCTTC	CASSPRRSSYNEQFF
.	TRBV20-1	TRBJ1-2	once	TGCAGTACCTATGGCTACACCTTC	CSTYGYTF
.	TRBV28	TRBJ2-7	few	TGTGCCAGCAGTTCCCACAGGGGAGGCTACGAGCAGTACTTC	CASSSHRGGYEQYF
TRBD1	TRBV9	TRBJ1-1	once	TGTGCCAGCAGCTATGAGACGAACAGGGGGGCTTTCTTT	CASSYETNRGAFF
TRBD1	TRBV5-5	TRBJ2-7	.	TGTGCCAGCAGCTTCCAACAGGGGGCTTTTTACGAGCAGTACTTC	CASSFQQGAFYEQYF